Described below is a single T cell receptor (beta chain) sequence and its context. Profiling relied on immunoSEQ multiplex PCR, and the TCRdb table lists in-frame clones only, not all of them. The table records 100,000 or so clones, roughly 87% of them present only once. The data stem from a study of T cell responses to AZD1222 COVID-19 vaccine. The V end was cut by 5 bases, the J end by 1 base, with 1 base between. The CDR3 is 11 amino acids. The germline V gene has CDR1 SGHTA and CDR2 FQGNSA. The TCR sequence derives from an adult in good health. The gene calls are TRBV7-2 and TRBJ2-3; unclear D gene. The specimen was peripheral blood, collected on day 0 of AZD1222 vaccination. The CDR3 loop reads CASSRTDTQYF. CDR3 coding DNA: TGTGCCAGCAGCCGCACAGATACGCAGTATTTT.